Listed here is a single T cell receptor beta chain. Its target is not known. These data come from a study of T cell responses to AZD1222 COVID-19 vaccine. For the study at large: Timing groups of about 4 and about 12 weeks for second doses were pooled. Study observations and caveats: White British ancestry dominated among donors, who included more females, and clonal diversity was possibly underestimated. Baseline seropositivity characterized only a handful of AZD1222 recipients. Reportedly, nearly half the spike-specific TCRs target unmutated variant regions.

Germline CDR1 and CDR2: ENHRY and SYGVKD. V was shortened by 3 bases and J by 0 bases, with 12 bases between the two germline ends. The CDR3 is made up of 15 amino acids. Generated by immunoSEQ multiplex PCR, the TCRdb table keeps only in-frame clones and is missing some. Among some 120,000 clones listed, around 93% were seen once. Sequenced here: peripheral blood, sampled on day 0 of AZD1222 vaccination. The receptor's source is an adult in good health. The chain recombines TRBV10-3 with TRBJ2-7; D unresolved. The chain's CDR3 is CAISDPPGLSYEQYF. DNA of the CDR3: TGTGCCATCAGTGATCCGCCGGGCCTCTCCTACGAGCAGTACTTC.